The 11 T cell receptor beta chains below come from one sample, sequenced in a study of T-cell reconstitution after alpha-beta-depleted transplantation in children. Unique molecular identifiers tagged the TCRbeta library. Via MiXCR, TCRdb re-called the PCR reads, giving one row per CDR3 protein. Of 450,000 to 600,000 distinct CDR3 sequences listed, about 10% are singletons. The material sequenced was PBMCs, taken before TCRalphabeta/CD19-depleted stem cell transplant. These TCRs come from a child aged 2 to 9 with inherited bone marrow failure, due to receive a stem cell transplant.

This clonotype has a count of ten or more. The gene calls are TRBV20-1 and TRBJ1-4; D uncertain. The CDR3 sequence is 12 residues long. Trimming pared 6 bases from V and 8 bases from J, leaving 13 bases between. Germline V gene lookup returns CDR1 DFQATT and CDR2 SNEGSKA (reference sequence). The CDR3 here is CSARPGGEKLFF. CDR3 coding DNA: TGCAGTGCCCGACCAGGCGGGGAAAAACTGTTTTTT.

Ten or more counts support this clonotype. DNA for the CDR3: TGCAGCGTTGGCGGGGTAGGGCAACGGACTGAAGCTTTCTTT. Protein sequence: CSVGGVGQRTEAFF. The genes are TRBV29-1 and TRBJ1-1, with unresolved D. The CDR3 runs 14 residues. CDR1 is SQVTM, CDR2 ANQGSEA, per germline. V gave up 4 bases and J gave up 5 bases, with 17 bases separating them.

This clonotype has only one observation. The rearrangement uses TRBV30 and TRBJ1-2, with D unresolved. V was trimmed by 0 bases and J by 2 bases, leaving 7 bases between them. This CDR3 is 13 amino acids long. Per the germline V gene, CDR1 is GTSNPN and CDR2 is SVGIG (reference sequence). The CDR3 nucleotides read TGTGCCTGGAGTGTACACGGGAACTATGGCTACACCTTC. Its protein is CAWSVHGNYGYTF.

The gene calls are TRBV12-3 or TRBV12-4 and TRBJ2-3; TRBD1 might be the D (6 bases). V was cut by 5 bases and J by 6 bases, with 12 bases left in between. This CDR3 is 13 amino acids long. The CDR3 reads CASSRQAYDTQYF. DNA for the CDR3: TGTGCCAGCAGTCGACAGGCCTACGATACGCAGTATTTT.

The chain combines TRBV4-3 with TRBJ2-2, with D maybe TRBD2 (5 bases). CDR3 length: 16 residues. V was shortened by 1 base and J by 0 bases, with 9 bases between the two germline ends. The germline V gene has CDR1 LGHNA and CDR2 YSLEER. As DNA, the CDR3 is TGCGCCAGCAGCCAAGGGTACGGGACGAACACCGGGGAGCTGTTTTTT. Protein: CASSQGYGTNTGELFF.

This clonotype was seen ten or more times. The V and J genes are TRBV28 and TRBJ1-2; 7 positions agree with TRBD1. The trim removed 5 bases at V and 2 bases at J, leaving 11 bases unmatched. The CDR3 is 16 amino acids. In germline, CDR1 is MDHEN, CDR2 SYDVKM. This CDR3 is CASSLLGQEANYGYTF. DNA for the CDR3: TGTGCCAGCAGTCTACTCGGACAGGAGGCAAACTATGGCTACACCTTC.

This clonotype was seen ten or more times. The chain recombines TRBV2 with TRBJ2-7; 7 bases map to TRBD2. Trimming removed 6 bases from V and 0 bases from J; junction bases left unmatched: 2. The CDR3 runs 13 residues. Germline V gene data show CDR1 as SNHLY and CDR2 as FYNNEI. The CDR3 bases are TGTGCCAGCAGCGGGACTAACTCCTACGAGCAGTACTTC. This gives the protein CASSGTNSYEQYF.

There are many counts of this clonotype. The chain recombines TRBV12-3 or TRBV12-4 with TRBJ2-7, with 10 bases fitting TRBD2. The CDR3 totals 14 residues. V lost 3 bases, J lost 6 bases, and 5 bases stayed unmatched. CDR3 region: CASSFFPSGSEQYF. The CDR3 nucleotides are TGTGCCAGCAGTTTTTTTCCTAGCGGGAGCGAGCAGTACTTC.

The chain employs TRBV5-1 and TRBJ2-1, with TRBD2 as a possible D gene (6 bases). The germline V and J ends were trimmed by 1 base and 6 bases, with 8 bases remaining between them. The CDR3 runs 13 residues. Germline V gives CDR1 SGHRS, CDR2 YFSETQ. As DNA, the CDR3 is TGCGCCAGCAGCTTGACTAGCCTCAATGAGCAGTTCTTC. This codes for CASSLTSLNEQFF.

This clonotype was observed many times. The chain is built from TRBV27 and TRBJ1-6; D uncertain. V was clipped by 8 bases and J by 9 bases, with 11 bases between them. The length of the CDR3 is 12 residues. Germline assignment: CDR1 MNHEY and CDR2 SMNVEV (reference sequence). The CDR3 DNA sequence: TGTGCCAGCCGTGATCGCGGTTCACCCCTCCACTTT. Protein product: CASRDRGSPLHF.

This clonotype was counted ten times or more. V usage is TRBV4-3 and J usage is TRBJ1-1; maybe TRBD1 (5 bases). Trimming stripped 4 bases from V and 1 base from J, with 10 bases between. Germline V gene lookup returns CDR1 LGHNA and CDR2 YSLEER. This CDR3 is 14 amino acids long. The CDR3 bases are TGCGCCAGCAGCCTAATTCAGGGGAACACTGAAGCTTTCTTT. Its translation is CASSLIQGNTEAFF.